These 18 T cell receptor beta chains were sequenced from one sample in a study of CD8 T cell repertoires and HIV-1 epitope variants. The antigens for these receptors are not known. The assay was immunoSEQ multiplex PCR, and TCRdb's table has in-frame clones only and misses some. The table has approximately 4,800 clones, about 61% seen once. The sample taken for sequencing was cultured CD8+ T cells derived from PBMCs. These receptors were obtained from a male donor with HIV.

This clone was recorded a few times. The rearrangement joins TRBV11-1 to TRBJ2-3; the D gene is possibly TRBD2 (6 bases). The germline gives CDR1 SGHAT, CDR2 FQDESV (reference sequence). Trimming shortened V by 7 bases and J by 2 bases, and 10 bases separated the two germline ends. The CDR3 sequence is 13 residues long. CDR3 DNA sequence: TGTGCCAGCAACCGGGACTCCACAGATACGCAGTATTTT. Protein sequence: CASNRDSTDTQYF.

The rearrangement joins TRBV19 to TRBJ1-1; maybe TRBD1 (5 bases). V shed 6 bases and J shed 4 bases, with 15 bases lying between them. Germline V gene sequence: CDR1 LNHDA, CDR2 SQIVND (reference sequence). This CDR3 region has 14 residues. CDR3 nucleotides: TGTGCCAGTAGCATCGGGGGTTTAAGCACTGAAGCTTTCTTT. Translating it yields CASSIGGLSTEAFF.

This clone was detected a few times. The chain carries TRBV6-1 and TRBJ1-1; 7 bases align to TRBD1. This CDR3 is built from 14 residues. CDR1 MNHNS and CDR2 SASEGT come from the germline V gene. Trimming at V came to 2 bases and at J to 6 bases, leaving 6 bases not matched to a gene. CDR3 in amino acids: CASSESGGTAEAFF. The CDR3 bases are TGTGCCAGCAGTGAATCAGGGGGGACTGCTGAAGCTTTCTTT.

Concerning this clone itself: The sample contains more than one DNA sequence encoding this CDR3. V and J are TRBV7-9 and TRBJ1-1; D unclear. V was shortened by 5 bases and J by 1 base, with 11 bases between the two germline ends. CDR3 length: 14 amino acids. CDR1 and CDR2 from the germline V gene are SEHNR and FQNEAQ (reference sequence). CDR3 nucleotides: TGTGCCAGCAGCCCCGTGGGTGGGAACACTGAAGCTTTCTTT. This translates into CASSPVGGNTEAFF.

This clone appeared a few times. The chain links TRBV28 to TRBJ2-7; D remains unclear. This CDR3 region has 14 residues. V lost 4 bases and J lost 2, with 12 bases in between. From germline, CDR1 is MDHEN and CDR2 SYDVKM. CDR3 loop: CASSSDVSAYEQYF. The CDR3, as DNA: TGTGCCAGCAGTTCAGATGTCTCGGCCTACGAGCAGTACTTC.

Here the CDR3 reads CSAREMVAFF. CDR3 nucleotide sequence: TGCAGTGCTAGAGAAATGGTAGCTTTCTTT. V usage is TRBV20-1 and J usage is TRBJ1-1; D is unclear. Germline lookup yields CDR1 DFQATT and CDR2 SNEGSKA (reference sequence). CDR3 length: 10 amino acids. Trimming removed 0 bases at V and 10 bases at J, with 6 bases between.

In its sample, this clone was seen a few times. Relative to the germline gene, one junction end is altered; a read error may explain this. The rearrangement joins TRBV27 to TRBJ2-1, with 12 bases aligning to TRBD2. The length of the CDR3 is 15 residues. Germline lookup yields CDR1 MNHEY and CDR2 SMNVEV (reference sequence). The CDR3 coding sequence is TGTGCCAGCACTTTACTAGCGGGGGGCCCTAATGAGCAGTTCTTC. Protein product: CASTLLAGGPNEQFF.

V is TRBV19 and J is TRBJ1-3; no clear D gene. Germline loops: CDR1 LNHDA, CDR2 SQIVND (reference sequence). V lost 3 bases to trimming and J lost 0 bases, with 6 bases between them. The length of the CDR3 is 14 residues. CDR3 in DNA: TGTGCCAGTAGTATCGGGGTCTCTGGAAACACCATATATTTT. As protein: CASSIGVSGNTIYF. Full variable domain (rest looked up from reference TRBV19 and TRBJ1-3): DGGITQSPKYLFRKEGQNVTLSCEQNLNHDAMYWYRQDPGQGLRLIYYSQIVNDFQKGDIAEGYSVSREKKESFPLTVTSAQKNPTAFYLCASSIGVSGNTIYFGEGSWLTVV.

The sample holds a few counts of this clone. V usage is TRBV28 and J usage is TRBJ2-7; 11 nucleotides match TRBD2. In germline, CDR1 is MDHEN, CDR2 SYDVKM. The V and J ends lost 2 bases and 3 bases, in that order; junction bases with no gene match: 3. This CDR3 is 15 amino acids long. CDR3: CASSLLAGGLYEQYF. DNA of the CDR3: TGTGCCAGCAGTTTACTAGCGGGGGGTCTCTACGAGCAGTACTTC. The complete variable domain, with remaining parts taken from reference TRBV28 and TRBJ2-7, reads DVKVTQSSRYLVKRTGEKVFLECVQDMDHENMFWYRQDPGLGLRLIYFSYDVKMKEKGDIPEGYSVSREKKERFSLILESASTNQTSMYLCASSLLAGGLYEQYFGPGTRLTVT.

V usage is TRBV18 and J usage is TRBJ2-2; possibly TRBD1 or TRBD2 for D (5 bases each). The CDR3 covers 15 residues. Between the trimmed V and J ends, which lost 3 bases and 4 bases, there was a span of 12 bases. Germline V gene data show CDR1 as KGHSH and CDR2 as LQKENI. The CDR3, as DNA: TGTGCCAGCTCACCGGGGGACGGAATCACCGGGGAGCTGTTTTTT. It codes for CASSPGDGITGELFF.

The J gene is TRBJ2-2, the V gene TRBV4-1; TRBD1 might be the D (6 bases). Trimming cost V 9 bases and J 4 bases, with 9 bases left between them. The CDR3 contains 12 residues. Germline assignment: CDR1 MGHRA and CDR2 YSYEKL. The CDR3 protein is CASTQGTGELFF. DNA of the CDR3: TGCGCCAGTACACAGGGCACCGGGGAGCTGTTTTTT.

The CDR3 here is CASSLGMGQETYGYTF. CDR3 DNA sequence: TGTGCCAGCAGCTTAGGAATGGGACAAGAAACCTATGGCTACACCTTC. The chain has TRBV7-9 and TRBJ1-2, with a tentative D call TRBD1 (6 bases). CDR1 is SEHNR, CDR2 FQNEAQ, per germline (reference sequence). The CDR3 runs to 16 residues. V lost 1 base and J 4 bases, leaving 16 bases between the germline ends.

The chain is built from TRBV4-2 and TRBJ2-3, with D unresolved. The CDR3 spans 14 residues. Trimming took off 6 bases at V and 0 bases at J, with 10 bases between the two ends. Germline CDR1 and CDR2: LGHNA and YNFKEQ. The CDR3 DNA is TGTGCCAGCAGTGCAGAGACTAGCACAGATACGCAGTATTTT. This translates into CASSAETSTDTQYF.

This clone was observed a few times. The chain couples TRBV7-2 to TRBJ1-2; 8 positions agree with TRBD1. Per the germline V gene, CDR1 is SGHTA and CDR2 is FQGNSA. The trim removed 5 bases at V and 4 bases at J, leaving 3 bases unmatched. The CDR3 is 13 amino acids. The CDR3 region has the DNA TGTGCCAGCAGCCCACAGGGGGTCTATGGCTACACCTTC. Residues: CASSPQGVYGYTF.

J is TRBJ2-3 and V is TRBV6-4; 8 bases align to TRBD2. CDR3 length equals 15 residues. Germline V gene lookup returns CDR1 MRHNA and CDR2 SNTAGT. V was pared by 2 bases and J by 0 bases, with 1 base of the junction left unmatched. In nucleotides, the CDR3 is TGTGCCAGCAGTGACGCTAGCGGGAGCACAGATACGCAGTATTTT. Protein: CASSDASGSTDTQYF.

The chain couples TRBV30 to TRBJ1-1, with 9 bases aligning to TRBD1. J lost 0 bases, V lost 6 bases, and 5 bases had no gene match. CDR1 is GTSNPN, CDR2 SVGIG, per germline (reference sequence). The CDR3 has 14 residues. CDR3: CACMDRGVNTEAFF. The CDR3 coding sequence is TGTGCCTGTATGGACAGGGGCGTGAACACTGAAGCTTTCTTT.

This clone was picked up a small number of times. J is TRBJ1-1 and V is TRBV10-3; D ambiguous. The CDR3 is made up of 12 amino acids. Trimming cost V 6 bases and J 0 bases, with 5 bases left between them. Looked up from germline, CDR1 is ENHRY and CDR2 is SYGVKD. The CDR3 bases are TGTGCCATCAGCCCAATGAACACTGAAGCTTTCTTT. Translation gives CAISPMNTEAFF.

CDR3 DNA: TGTGCCAGCAGCTTGAGTCCTTGGGATGAAAAACTGTTTTTT. It codes for CASSLSPWDEKLFF. The J gene is TRBJ1-4, the V gene TRBV7-9; D unclear. The CDR3 extends over 14 amino acids. V lost 3 bases, J lost 6 bases, and 11 bases lay in between. Germline loops: CDR1 SEHNR, CDR2 FQNEAQ (reference sequence).